The clone carrying this T cell receptor beta chain was observed a single time. The antigen is unknown. Trimming shortened V by 1 base and J by 3 bases, and 9 bases separated the two germline ends. Germline loops: CDR1 DFQATT, CDR2 SNEGSKA (reference sequence). The CDR3 runs 13 residues. These data originate in a study of CD8 T cells in Susac syndrome. The RNA, about 0.5 to 1 ug, was put through reverse transcription using random hexamers. Multiplex PCR with immunoSEQ amplified the TCR beta CDR3 across 54 Vbeta and 13 Jbeta. TCRdb itself ran the immunoSEQ multiplex PCR reads through MiXCR, one entry per CDR3 protein. The profile shows approximately 230,000 distinct CDR3 sequences, approximately 92% of them singletons. Findings and limits, study-wide: The TCR sequencing and HLA analysis in the study involved a relatively small number of individuals, as the study acknowledged.

This chain uses TRBV20-1 with TRBJ1-1; D uncertain. What was sequenced was CD4+ T cells from PBMCs. The clonotype was recovered from a human donor with multiple sclerosis. In DNA, the CDR3 is TGCAGTGCTAGAGCACTCGGAGACACTGAAGCTTTCTTT. This codes for CSARALGDTEAFF.